This T cell receptor (beta chain) was found in a study of cytomegalovirus exposure and HLA in healthy donors. Primers: 60 Vbeta forward and 13 Jbeta reverse. Generated by immunoSEQ multiplex PCR, the TCRdb table keeps only in-frame clones and is missing some. Of 110,000 to 150,000 clones listed, around 80% are singletons. With 5 bases clipped from V and 6 bases from J, the junction kept 3 bases outside the gene matches. The CDR3 has 15 residues. Germline values: CDR1 MNHEY, CDR2 SMNVEV (reference sequence). The TCR originated in a woman in her thirties or forties in good health and CMV-seronegative. The gene calls are TRBV27 and TRBJ2-2, with 13 bases aligning to TRBD2. The sequenced sample consisted of PBMCs. CDR3 sequence reads: CASSLGLAGAGELFF. For the CDR3, the DNA is TGTGCCAGCAGTCTTGGACTAGCGGGGGCCGGGGAGCTGTTTTTT.